This note documents a single TCR beta chain sequence. Researchers ran immunoSEQ v3.0 at survey level. The repertoire was sequenced with immunoSEQ multiplex PCR; TCRdb's copy has only in-frame clones and lacks some. The sample shows about 26,000 clones, 85% to 90% of them seen only once. This entry is derived from a study of long-term antiretroviral therapy in people with HIV. This CDR3 region has 15 residues. In germline, CDR1 is MNHEY, CDR2 SVGAGI. V shed 0 bases and J shed 0 bases, with 6 bases lying between them. Specimen: unsorted PBMCs, collected about 5 years after starting antiretroviral therapy. The TCR comes from a man between 35 and 55 years old with HIV. This chain links TRBV6-5 with TRBJ1-5; D remains unclear. The CDR3 protein is CASSYSGYSNQPQHF. The CDR3 bases are TGTGCCAGCAGTTACTCAGGGTATAGCAATCAGCCCCAGCATTTT.